This T cell receptor beta chain was recovered during a study of cytomegalovirus exposure and HLA in healthy donors. Regarding the study as a whole: First-cohort TCR clusters were later found to tend to co-occur in the approximately 120 validation repertoires. The study listed around 150 cytomegalovirus-associated TCR beta chains.

Produced via immunoSEQ multiplex PCR; TCRdb's table is partial and in-frame only. This sample has 150,000 to 200,000 clones, with 85% found just once. Comment on this clone: Its specificity is unknown.

CDR1 is MNHEY and CDR2 is SVGAGI in the germline V gene. The CDR3 consists of 14 residues. V lost 7 bases to trimming and J lost 2 bases, with 12 bases between them. This chain connects TRBV6-5 to TRBJ1-5; D is possibly TRBD1 (6 bases). This clonotype originated in a young man in good health and CMV-seropositive. Material for sequencing was PBMCs. In nucleotides, the CDR3 is TGTGCCAGCACTTTATCAGGGGGCAATCAGCCCCAGCATTTT. This codes for CASTLSGGNQPQHF.